This T cell receptor beta chain was obtained from a study of blood T cell repertoires in COVID-19. About the research overall: Some COVID-19 samples were acute and others convalescent; all came from the United States, Italy and Spain. The cDNA or gDNA used as material had been derived from T cells, B-cell-depleted T cells, or PBMCs.

Sequenced by immunoSEQ multiplex PCR; TCRdb stores in-frame clones only, minus some. The data show just under 250,000 clones, around 88% seen once. The germline V gene has CDR1 SNHLY and CDR2 FYNNEI. The CDR3 is made up of 15 amino acids. After removal of 6 bases from V and 5 bases from J, the junction contained 9 bases not matched to a gene. V gene TRBV2 combines with J gene TRBJ1-5, with 8 nucleotides matching TRBD1. Sample: peripheral blood. The clonotype originates from a woman aged 30 to 39 who had recovered from COVID-19. In nucleotides, the CDR3 is TGTGCCAGCAGCACACCGGACAGGGCGTATCAGCCCCAGCATTTT. This codes for CASSTPDRAYQPQHF.